This passage covers 21 T cell receptor beta chains from one sample sequenced in a study of blood T cells in healthy people across ages. It was with a sample-barcoded 5' primer and a J-beta primer mix that a second PCR of roughly 7 to 12 cycles was run. Each CDR3 protein gets one entry after TCRdb re-called the 5' RACE reads with MiXCR. The sample shows some 900,000 distinct CDR3 sequences, 48% of them seen only once. Sequencing was carried out using blood. The source is a man aged 30-40 years in good health.

V and J are TRBV7-2 and TRBJ2-7; TRBD1 agrees at 11 bases. CDR3 length: 14 amino acids. Germline V gene data show CDR1 as SGHTA and CDR2 as FQGNSA. V lost 5 bases and J lost 7; bases outside the gene matches: 7. CDR3 sequence reads: CASSVGQGAHEQYF. The CDR3 bases are TGTGCCAGCAGCGTAGGACAGGGGGCGCATGAGCAGTACTTC.

This clonotype was observed a few times. The chain joins TRBV7-2 to TRBJ1-5; D gene uncertain. V was trimmed by 8 bases and J by 0 bases, leaving 14 bases between them. The CDR3 length is 15 residues. Germline V lookup: CDR1 SGHTA, CDR2 FQGNSA. The CDR3 region is CASGLTAYSNQPQHF. In DNA, the CDR3 is TGTGCCAGCGGGTTGACGGCCTATAGCAATCAGCCCCAGCATTTT.

The chain carries TRBV9 and TRBJ2-3; 8 bases map to TRBD2. After removal of 0 bases from V and 0 bases from J, the junction contained 9 bases not matched to a gene. The CDR3 covers 18 residues. Germline CDR1 is SGDLS and CDR2 is YYNGEE. The CDR3 bases are TGTGCCAGCAGCGTAGGACGCGGGGGGCACCTAAGCACAGATACGCAGTATTTT. It yields the protein CASSVGRGGHLSTDTQYF.

The chain links TRBV7-9 to TRBJ2-2; maybe TRBD2 (5 bases). V dropped 7 bases and J dropped 7 bases, with 16 bases sitting between them. This CDR3 region has 14 residues. Germline V gene sequence: CDR1 SEHNR, CDR2 FQNEAQ (reference sequence). CDR3 nucleotides: TGTGCCAGCACCTGGACTCAAACCGGCGGGGAGCTGTTTTTT. It encodes CASTWTQTGGELFF.

The chain carries TRBV20-1 and TRBJ2-1; D unresolved. The CDR3 is 15 amino acids. Germline V gives CDR1 DFQATT, CDR2 SNEGSKA (reference sequence). V lost 0 bases, J lost 4 bases, and 13 bases lay in between. CDR3 sequence: CSARDVATSYNEQFF. CDR3 coding DNA: TGCAGTGCTAGAGATGTGGCCACAAGTTACAATGAGCAGTTCTTC.

This clonotype was seen only a few times. This chain joins TRBV30 and TRBJ1-5, with D unclear. This CDR3 is 14 amino acids long. From germline, CDR1 is GTSNPN and CDR2 SVGIG (reference sequence). Trimming pared 1 base from V and 3 bases from J, leaving 10 bases between. The CDR3 is CAWSASGHNQPQHF. The DNA for the CDR3 is TGTGCCTGGAGTGCTTCGGGCCACAATCAGCCCCAGCATTTT.

This rearrangement joins TRBV12-3 or TRBV12-4 to TRBJ2-3; D is unclear. V lost 5 bases to trimming and J lost 4 bases, with 10 bases between them. This CDR3 has 13 residues. CDR3 in DNA: TGTGCCAGCAGTAGACTCGGCTCAGATACGCAGTATTTT. Its protein is CASSRLGSDTQYF.

J is TRBJ2-1 and V is TRBV20-1, with TRBD1 as a possible D gene (7 bases). Germline V gene lookup returns CDR1 DFQATT and CDR2 SNEGSKA (reference sequence). There are 17 residues in the CDR3. Trimming pared 1 base from V and 9 bases from J, leaving 25 bases between. CDR3 residues: CSARARGERGGRGEQFF. The CDR3 bases are TGCAGTGCTAGAGCCAGGGGGGAGAGAGGTGGGCGGGGTGAGCAGTTCTTC.

This sequence joins TRBV7-9 and TRBJ2-3; a possible D gene is TRBD2 (5 bases). The CDR3 is 14 amino acids. Germline CDR1 and CDR2: SEHNR and FQNEAQ (reference sequence). V was pared by 0 bases and J by 4 bases, with 8 bases between. CDR3 DNA: TGTGCCAGCAGCTTAGCCGGGAACGCAGATACGCAGTATTTT. Its protein product is CASSLAGNADTQYF.

The CDR3 sequence: CSARDYRDTQYF. The DNA for the CDR3 is TGCAGTGCAAGGGACTACCGAGATACGCAGTATTTT. This chain connects TRBV20-1 to TRBJ2-3, with 7 bases fitting TRBD2. Per germline, CDR1 DFQATT and CDR2 SNEGSKA (reference sequence). The CDR3 sequence is 12 residues long. Trimming took 6 bases from V and 5 from J; bases not matched to a gene: 5.

This clonotype was observed a few times. The V and J genes are TRBV20-1 and TRBJ1-5; TRBD1 aligns across 12 bases. The V gene's germline CDR1 is DFQATT and CDR2 SNEGSKA (reference sequence). After removal of 1 base from V and 6 bases from J, the junction contained 1 base not matched to a gene. The CDR3 totals 14 residues. The chain's CDR3 is CSARGGQGAQPQHF. Here the CDR3 DNA reads TGCAGTGCTAGAGGGGGACAGGGGGCTCAGCCCCAGCATTTT.

This clonotype has only a few counts. The rearrangement uses TRBV4-1 and TRBJ1-4; TRBD1 agrees at 9 bases. V lost 5 bases to trimming and J lost 7 bases; unmatched junction nucleotides: 5. This CDR3 spans 14 amino acids. Germline V gives CDR1 MGHRA, CDR2 YSYEKL. The CDR3 nucleotides are TGCGCCAGCAGCGCCGGGACAGGGTTTGAAAAACTGTTTTTT. Protein product: CASSAGTGFEKLFF.

The chain is built from TRBV20-1 and TRBJ2-7; 7 bases line up with TRBD2. Looked up from germline, CDR1 is DFQATT and CDR2 is SNEGSKA (reference sequence). Trimming at V came to 3 bases and at J to 4 bases, leaving 6 bases not matched to a gene. The CDR3 consists of 13 residues. The DNA of the CDR3 is TGCAGTGCTAGTTTGGCCGGGGGGTACGAGCAGTACTTC. This encodes CSASLAGGYEQYF.

In its sample, this clonotype was seen a few times. The chain employs TRBV30 and TRBJ2-3, with TRBD1 matching 8 bases. The CDR3 contains 15 residues. The V and J ends lost 0 bases and 4 bases, in that order; junction bases with no gene match: 6. Germline assignment: CDR1 GTSNPN and CDR2 SVGIG (reference sequence). The DNA for the CDR3 is TGTGCCTGGAGTGTCGGGACAGGCCTCGCAGATACGCAGTATTTT. Encoded protein: CAWSVGTGLADTQYF.

The chain uses TRBV2 and TRBJ2-5; D ambiguous. The end of the DNA aligns better with TRBJ2-7, so the J call may be wrong. The CDR3 is made up of 12 amino acids. Germline-derived CDR1 and CDR2 are SNHLY and FYNNEI. The CDR3 sequence: CASSWSSHEQYF. Written as DNA, the CDR3 is TGTGCCAGCAGTTGGAGTAGCCACGAGCAGTACTTC.

The rearrangement uses TRBV20-1 and TRBJ1-1; possible D gene TRBD1, 5 bases. Germline V gene data show CDR1 as DFQATT and CDR2 as SNEGSKA (reference sequence). CDR3 length: 14 amino acids. With 5 bases removed from V and 0 bases from J, the gap between germline ends came to 13 bases. In nucleotides, the CDR3 is TGCAGTGCTCCCACCGGACACATGAACACTGAAGCTTTCTTT. This sequence encodes CSAPTGHMNTEAFF.

This clonotype was counted only a few times. The CDR3 DNA sequence: TGTGCCAGCAGCTTGAGGGCAGTCTCTGGGGCCAACGTCCTGACTTTC. It translates to CASSLRAVSGANVLTF. The chain carries TRBV5-6 and TRBJ2-6; D remains ambiguous. The ends were cut back, 1 base at V and 0 bases at J, with 8 bases in the middle. Germline CDR1 reads SGHDT; CDR2 reads YYEEEE. CDR3 length: 16 amino acids.

This clonotype was seen a handful of times. This sequence joins TRBV4-2 and TRBJ1-5, with D tentatively TRBD1 (5 bases). V gave up 0 bases and J gave up 5 bases, with 11 bases separating them. This CDR3 region has 15 residues. Germline V lookup: CDR1 LGHNA, CDR2 YNFKEQ. CDR3 sequence: CASSQDKGPYQPQHF. In DNA, the CDR3 is TGTGCCAGCAGCCAAGATAAGGGGCCCTATCAGCCCCAGCATTTT.

The chain carries TRBV5-5 and TRBJ1-4; D gene uncertain. The CDR3 is made up of 15 amino acids. Germline lookup yields CDR1 SGHKS and CDR2 YYEKEE (reference sequence). V shed 4 bases and J shed 8 bases, with 18 bases lying between them. DNA of the CDR3: TGTGCCAGCAGCGTTGACGGGAAAGCATGGGAAAAACTGTTTTTT. As protein: CASSVDGKAWEKLFF.

This clonotype was seen many times. This chain links TRBV25-1 with TRBJ1-2; D is unclear. Germline V gene lookup returns CDR1 MGHDK and CDR2 SYGVNS. The CDR3 spans 13 residues. V was pared by 5 bases and J by 4 bases, with 11 bases between. DNA of the CDR3: TGTGCCAGCAGTCCAAAAGGGATCTATGGCTACACCTTC. Protein product: CASSPKGIYGYTF.

This clonotype was observed a handful of times. The gene calls are TRBV4-3 and TRBJ1-2, with 7 bases matching TRBD1. Germline-derived CDR1 and CDR2 are LGHNA and YSLEER. After removal of 3 bases from V and 0 bases from J, the junction contained 4 bases not matched to a gene. The CDR3 length is 15 residues. CDR3 loop: CASSHDRDTNYGYTF. Here the CDR3 DNA reads TGCGCCAGCAGCCATGACAGGGACACTAACTATGGCTACACCTTC.